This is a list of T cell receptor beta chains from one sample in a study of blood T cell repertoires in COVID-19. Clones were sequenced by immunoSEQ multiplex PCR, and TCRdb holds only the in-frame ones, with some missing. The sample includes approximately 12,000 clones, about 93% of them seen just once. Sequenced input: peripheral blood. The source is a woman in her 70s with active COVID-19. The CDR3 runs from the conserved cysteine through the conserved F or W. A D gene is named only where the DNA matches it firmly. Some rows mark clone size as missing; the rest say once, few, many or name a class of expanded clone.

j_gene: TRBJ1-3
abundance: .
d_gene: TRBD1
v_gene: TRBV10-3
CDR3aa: CAINSGQTYSGNTIYF
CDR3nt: TGTGCCATCAATTCGGGACAGACATACTCTGGAAACACCATATATTTT

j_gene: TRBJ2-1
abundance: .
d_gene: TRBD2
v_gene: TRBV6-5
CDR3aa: CASTRRVAGAREQFF
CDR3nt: TGTGCCAGCACCAGGAGGGTAGCGGGAGCTCGGGAGCAGTTCTTC

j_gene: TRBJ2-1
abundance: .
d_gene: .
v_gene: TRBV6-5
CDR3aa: CASRLDSSYNEQFF
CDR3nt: TGTGCCAGCAGACTGGACAGCTCCTACAATGAGCAGTTCTTC

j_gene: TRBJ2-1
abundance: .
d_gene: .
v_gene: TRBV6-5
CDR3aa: CASTPELVREQFF
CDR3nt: TGTGCCAGCACCCCCGAGCTCGTTCGCGAGCAGTTCTTC

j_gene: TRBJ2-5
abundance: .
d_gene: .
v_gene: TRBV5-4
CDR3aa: CASTSKRSRQETQYF
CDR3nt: TGTGCCAGCACTTCAAAGCGGAGTCGTCAAGAGACCCAGTACTTC

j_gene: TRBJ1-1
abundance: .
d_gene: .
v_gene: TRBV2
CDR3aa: CASSSQDTPAFF
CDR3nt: TGTGCCAGCAGTTCCCAGGACACCCCCGCTTTCTTT

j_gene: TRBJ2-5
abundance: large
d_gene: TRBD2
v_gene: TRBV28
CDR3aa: CASSLFLAEETQYF
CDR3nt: TGTGCCAGCAGTTTATTCCTAGCGGAAGAGACCCAGTACTTC

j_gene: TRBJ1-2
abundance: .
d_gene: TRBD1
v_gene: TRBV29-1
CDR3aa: CSVAIPGGQHYGYTF
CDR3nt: TGCAGCGTTGCAATCCCAGGGGGCCAGCACTATGGCTACACCTTC

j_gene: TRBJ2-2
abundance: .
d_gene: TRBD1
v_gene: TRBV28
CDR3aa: CASEGDRVGTGELFF
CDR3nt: TGTGCCAGCGAGGGAGACAGGGTGGGCACCGGGGAGCTGTTTTTT

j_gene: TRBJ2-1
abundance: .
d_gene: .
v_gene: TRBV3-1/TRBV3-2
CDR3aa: CASSRLGDEQFF
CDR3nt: TGTGCCAGCAGCCGCCTAGGCGATGAGCAGTTCTTC

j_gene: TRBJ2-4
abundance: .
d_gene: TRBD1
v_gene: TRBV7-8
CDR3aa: CASSLAQGASKKNIQYF
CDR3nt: TGTGCCAGCAGCTTAGCACAGGGGGCAAGTAAGAAAAACATTCAGTACTTC

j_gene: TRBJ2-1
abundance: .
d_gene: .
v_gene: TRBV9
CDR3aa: CASTPISSYNEQFF
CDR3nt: TGTGCCAGCACCCCCATTAGCTCCTACAATGAGCAGTTCTTC

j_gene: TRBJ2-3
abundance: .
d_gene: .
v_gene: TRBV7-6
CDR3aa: CASSLPASGTDTQYF
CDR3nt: TGTGCCAGCAGCCTCCCCGCATCGGGGACAGATACGCAGTATTTT

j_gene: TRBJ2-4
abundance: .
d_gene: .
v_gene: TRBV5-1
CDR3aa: CASSWGEVGKNIQYF
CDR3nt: TGCGCCAGCAGCTGGGGGGAGGTAGGCAAAAACATTCAGTACTTC

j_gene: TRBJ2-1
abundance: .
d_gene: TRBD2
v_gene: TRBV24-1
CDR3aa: CATSRPGASGYNEQFF
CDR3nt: TGTGCCACCAGTCGCCCCGGCGCTAGCGGTTACAATGAGCAGTTCTTC

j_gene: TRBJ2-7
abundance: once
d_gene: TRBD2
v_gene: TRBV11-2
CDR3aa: CASSTVLGPRGDEQYF
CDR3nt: TGTGCCAGCAGCACCGTCCTCGGGCCCCGGGGGGACGAGCAGTACTTC

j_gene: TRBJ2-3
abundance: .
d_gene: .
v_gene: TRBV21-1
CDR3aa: CASSKGGTSTDTQYF
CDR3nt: TGTGCCAGCAGCAAGGGCGGGACTAGCACAGATACGCAGTATTTT

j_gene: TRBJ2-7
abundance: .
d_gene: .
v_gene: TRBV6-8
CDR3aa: CASTQGCYEQYF
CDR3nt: TGTGCCAGCACCCAGGGCTGCTACGAGCAGTACTTC

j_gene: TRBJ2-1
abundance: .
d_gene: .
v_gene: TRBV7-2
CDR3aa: CASSLVINEQFF
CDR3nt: TGTGCCAGCAGCTTAGTTATCAATGAGCAGTTCTTC

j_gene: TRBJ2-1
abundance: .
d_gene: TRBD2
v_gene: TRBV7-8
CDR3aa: CASSLAQTSGRIRGNEQFF
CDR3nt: TGTGCCAGCAGCTTAGCGCAGACTAGCGGGAGAATTCGAGGGAATGAGCAGTTCTTC

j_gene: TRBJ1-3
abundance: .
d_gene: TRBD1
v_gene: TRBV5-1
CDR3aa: CASSLSGQTDSGNTIYF
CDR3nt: TGCGCCAGCAGCTTGTCGGGACAGACGGACTCTGGAAACACCATATATTTT

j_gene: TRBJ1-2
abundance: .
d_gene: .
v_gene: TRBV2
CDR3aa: CASSVSEGGYGYTF
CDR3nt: TGTGCCAGCAGTGTATCAGAGGGTGGCTATGGCTACACCTTC

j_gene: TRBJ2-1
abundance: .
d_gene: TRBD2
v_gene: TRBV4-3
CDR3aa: CASSQVLAGVENEQFF
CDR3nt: TGCGCCAGCAGCCAAGTTCTAGCGGGAGTGGAAAATGAGCAGTTCTTC

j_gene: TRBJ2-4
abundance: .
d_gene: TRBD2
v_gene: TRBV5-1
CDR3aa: CATDPRTSGSSNKNIQYF
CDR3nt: TGCGCCACCGATCCTCGCACTAGCGGGAGTTCGAACAAAAACATTCAGTACTTC

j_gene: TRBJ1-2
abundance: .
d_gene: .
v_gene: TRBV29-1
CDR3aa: CSVALGGSNYGYTF
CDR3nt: TGCAGCGTTGCATTGGGGGGTTCTAACTATGGCTACACCTTC

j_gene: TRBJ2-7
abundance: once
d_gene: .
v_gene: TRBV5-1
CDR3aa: CASSLTGTYEQYF
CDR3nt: TGCGCCAGCAGCTTGACCGGGACCTACGAGCAGTACTTC

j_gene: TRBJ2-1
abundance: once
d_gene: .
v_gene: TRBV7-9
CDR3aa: CASSLMTSNEQFF
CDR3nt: TGTGCCAGCAGCTTGATGACATCCAATGAGCAGTTCTTC

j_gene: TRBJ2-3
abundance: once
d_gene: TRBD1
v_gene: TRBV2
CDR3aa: CASSGPGQGADTQYF
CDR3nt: TGTGCCAGCAGTGGTCCGGGACAGGGGGCAGATACGCAGTATTTT

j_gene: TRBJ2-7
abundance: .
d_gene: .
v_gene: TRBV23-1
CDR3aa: CASSQSLGGSSYEQYF
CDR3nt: TGCGCCAGCAGTCAATCACTAGGAGGTAGCTCCTACGAGCAGTACTTC

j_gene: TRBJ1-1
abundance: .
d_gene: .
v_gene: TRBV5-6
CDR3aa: CASSLARVTEAFF
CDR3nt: TGTGCCAGCAGCTTGGCGCGTGTCACTGAAGCTTTCTTT

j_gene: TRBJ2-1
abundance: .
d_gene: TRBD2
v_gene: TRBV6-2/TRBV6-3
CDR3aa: CASSPGGAGNNEQFF
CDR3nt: TGTGCCAGCAGTCCGGGGGGGGCGGGTAACAATGAGCAGTTCTTC

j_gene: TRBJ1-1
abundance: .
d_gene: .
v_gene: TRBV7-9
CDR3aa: CAIPRGKGEAFF
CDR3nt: TGTGCCATCCCAAGGGGAAAGGGTGAAGCTTTCTTT

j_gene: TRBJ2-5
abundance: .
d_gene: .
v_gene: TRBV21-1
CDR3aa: CASSLSTSSGRARETQYF
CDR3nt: TGTGCCAGCAGCCTCAGCACGTCTAGCGGGAGGGCGAGAGAGACCCAGTACTTC

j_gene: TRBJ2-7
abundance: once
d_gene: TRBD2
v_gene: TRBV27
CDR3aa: CASRSSGRGLTAYEQYF
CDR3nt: TGTGCCAGCAGGTCTAGCGGGAGGGGGTTAACCGCGTACGAGCAGTACTTC

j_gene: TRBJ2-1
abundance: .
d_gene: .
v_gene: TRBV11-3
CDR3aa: CASSGSLGPWNEQFF
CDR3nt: TGTGCCAGCAGCGGCAGCCTGGGCCCCTGGAATGAGCAGTTCTTC

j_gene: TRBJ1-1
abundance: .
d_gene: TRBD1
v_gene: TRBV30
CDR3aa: CAWSVPGQAVYTEAFF
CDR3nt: TGTGCCTGGAGTGTCCCTGGACAGGCCGTTTACACTGAAGCTTTCTTT

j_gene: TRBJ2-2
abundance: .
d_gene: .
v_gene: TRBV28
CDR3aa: CASNQYSRTGELFF
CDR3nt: TGTGCCAGCAACCAGTACTCGAGGACCGGGGAGCTGTTTTTT

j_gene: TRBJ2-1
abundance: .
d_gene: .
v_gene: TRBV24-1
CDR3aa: CATSDSRASMGSYNEQFF
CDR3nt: TGTGCCACCAGTGATTCAAGGGCTAGCATGGGGTCCTACAATGAGCAGTTCTTC

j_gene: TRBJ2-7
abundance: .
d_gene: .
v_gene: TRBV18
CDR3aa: CASSPGQAITYEQYF
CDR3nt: TGTGCCAGCTCACCAGGCCAGGCGATCACCTACGAGCAGTACTTC

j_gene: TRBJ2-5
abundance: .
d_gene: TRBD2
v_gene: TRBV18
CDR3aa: CASSPLAGVGETQYF
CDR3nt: TGTGCCAGCTCACCTTTGGCGGGAGTGGGAGAGACCCAGTACTTC

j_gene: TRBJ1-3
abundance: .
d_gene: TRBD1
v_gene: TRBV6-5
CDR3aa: CASSSVPGQGRNTIYF
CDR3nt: TGTGCCAGCAGTTCCGTCCCGGGACAGGGGCGAAACACCATATATTTT

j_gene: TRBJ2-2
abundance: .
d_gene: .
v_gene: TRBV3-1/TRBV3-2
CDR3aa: CASSVAGVTGELFF
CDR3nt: TGTGCCAGCAGCGTGGCAGGGGTTACCGGGGAGCTGTTTTTT